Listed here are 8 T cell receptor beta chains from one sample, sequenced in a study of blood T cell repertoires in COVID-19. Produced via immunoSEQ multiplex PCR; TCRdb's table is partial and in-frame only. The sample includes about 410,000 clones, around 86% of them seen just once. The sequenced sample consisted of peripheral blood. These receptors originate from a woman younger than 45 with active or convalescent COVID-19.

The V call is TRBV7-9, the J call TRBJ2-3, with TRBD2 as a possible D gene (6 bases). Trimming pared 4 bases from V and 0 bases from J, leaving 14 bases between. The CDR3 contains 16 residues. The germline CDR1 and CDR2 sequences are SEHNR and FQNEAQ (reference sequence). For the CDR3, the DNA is TGTGCCAGCAGCTCCGGGGTTGGGACTAGCACAGATACGCAGTATTTT. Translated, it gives CASSSGVGTSTDTQYF.

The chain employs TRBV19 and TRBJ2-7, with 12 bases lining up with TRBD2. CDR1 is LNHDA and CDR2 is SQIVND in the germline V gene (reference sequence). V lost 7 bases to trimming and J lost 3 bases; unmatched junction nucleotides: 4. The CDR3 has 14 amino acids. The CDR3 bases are TGTGCCAGTACCCGGACTAGCGGGGACTACGAGCAGTACTTC. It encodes CASTRTSGDYEQYF.

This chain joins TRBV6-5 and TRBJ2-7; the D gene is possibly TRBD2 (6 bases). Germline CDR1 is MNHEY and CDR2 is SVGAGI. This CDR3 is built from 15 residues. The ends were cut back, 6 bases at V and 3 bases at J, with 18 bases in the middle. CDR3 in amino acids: CASRLLGGAGYEQYF. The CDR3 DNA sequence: TGTGCCAGCAGGCTACTGGGAGGTGCGGGCTACGAGCAGTACTTC.

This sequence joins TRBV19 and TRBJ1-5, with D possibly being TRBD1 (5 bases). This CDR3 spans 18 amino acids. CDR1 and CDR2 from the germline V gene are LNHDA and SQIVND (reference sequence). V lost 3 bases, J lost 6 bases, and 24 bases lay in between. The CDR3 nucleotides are TGTGCCAGTAGTATTCGACAGCCACCCTTTTCGATGCGTCAGCCCCAGCATTTT. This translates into CASSIRQPPFSMRQPQHF.

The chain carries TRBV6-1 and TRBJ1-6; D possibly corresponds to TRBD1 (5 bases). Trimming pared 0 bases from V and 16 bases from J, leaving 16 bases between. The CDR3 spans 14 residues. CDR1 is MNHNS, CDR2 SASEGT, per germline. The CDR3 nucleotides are TGTGCCAGCAGTGAAGCTCCGGGGGGTTCTTCGCTCCACTTT. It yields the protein CASSEAPGGSSLHF.

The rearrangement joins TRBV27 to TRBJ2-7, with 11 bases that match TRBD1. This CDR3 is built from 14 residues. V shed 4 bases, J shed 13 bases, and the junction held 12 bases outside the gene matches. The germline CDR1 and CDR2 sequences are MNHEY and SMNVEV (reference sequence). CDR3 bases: TGTGCCAGCAGTTCCCCATTGGACAGGGGGCGTTTTTACTTC. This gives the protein CASSSPLDRGRFYF.

The CDR3 coding sequence is TGTGCCAGCAGCTGGGGGGGCTCAATTCGACCTATAGCCGGGGAGCTGTTTTTT. Protein product: CASSWGGSIRPIAGELFF. The J gene is TRBJ2-2, the V gene TRBV5-6; D possibly corresponds to TRBD2 (7 bases). Deletions cut 3 bases from V and 6 bases from J, with 24 bases between. CDR3 length: 18 amino acids. Germline-derived CDR1 and CDR2 are SGHDT and YYEEEE.

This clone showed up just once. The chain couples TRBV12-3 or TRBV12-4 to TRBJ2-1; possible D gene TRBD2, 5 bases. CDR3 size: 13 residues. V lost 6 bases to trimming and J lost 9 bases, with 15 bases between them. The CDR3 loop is CASRYTSLPEQFF. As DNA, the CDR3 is TGTGCCAGCAGGTACACTAGTTTGCCTGAGCAGTTCTTC.